This is a list of T cell receptor beta chains from one sample in a study of T cell changes during pregnancy in multiple sclerosis. The protocol was immunoSEQ multiplex PCR, while the TCRdb copy is restricted to in-frame clones and leaves out a portion. Of tens of thousands of clones listed, around nine tenths are singletons. Sample: CD4+ T cells from peripheral blood mononuclear cells, taken before pregnancy. These receptors were obtained from a female donor with multiple sclerosis, enrolled in a pregnancy study. The CDR3 runs from the conserved cysteine through the conserved F or W.

v_gene	j_gene	CDR3aa
TRBV5-1	TRBJ2-7	CASSTLRDYEQYF
TRBV28	TRBJ2-7	CASSGDYYEQYF
TRBV15	TRBJ1-4	CATSLGGVEKLFF
TRBV4-3	TRBJ2-1	CASSPRTSGEIYYNEQFF
TRBV7-3	TRBJ2-2	CASSSPDRATGELFF
TRBV7-9	TRBJ1-4	CASSLERGNEKLFF
TRBV19	TRBJ2-5	CASSKVDSRETQYF
TRBV4-1	TRBJ1-2	CASSQGGGSNYGYTF
TRBV27	TRBJ2-3	CASSGTGGWKDTQYF
TRBV7-9	TRBJ2-1	CASSEGTGATEFF
TRBV5-4	TRBJ2-7	CASSLSGSPYEQYF
TRBV28	TRBJ2-7	CASSQGSYEQYF
TRBV5-4	TRBJ1-2	CASSLGSGKANYGYTF
TRBV4-1	TRBJ2-1	CASRAGYGYNEQFF
TRBV19	TRBJ1-1	CASGITGPAFF
TRBV5-4	TRBJ2-7	CASSLEAADLREQYF
TRBV18	TRBJ2-7	CASSPPLVTGDNYEQYF
TRBV7-6	TRBJ1-5	CASSGVNQPQHF
TRBV6-6	TRBJ2-7	CASSQDRGRLEQYF
TRBV9	TRBJ1-5	CASSVDDRGYQPQHF
TRBV7-3	TRBJ1-1	CASSQTTNTEAFF
TRBV5-1	TRBJ1-1	CASSLMGGTEAFF
TRBV6-1	TRBJ2-1	CASTPGLAGANEQFF
TRBV6-1	TRBJ1-2	CASSDIQGARRGYTF
TRBV28	TRBJ2-7	CASSLSAPGRQTDF
TRBV27	TRBJ2-4	CASSLRVGNIQYF
TRBV5-5	TRBJ1-1	CASSRQFMNTEAFF
TRBV5-6	TRBJ1-2	CASSLVGQGARGYTF
TRBV6-6	TRBJ2-1	CASSSTGGPYNEQFF
TRBV7-8	TRBJ2-7	CASSSRTGSSYEQYF
TRBV27	TRBJ2-1	CASKGDGSSYNEQFF
TRBV11-3	TRBJ1-1	CASSFQGTEAFF
TRBV9	TRBJ1-5	CASSEDKVESSNQPQHF
TRBV27	TRBJ2-3	CASRRQGYTDTQYF
TRBV7-7	TRBJ2-5	CASSRTGDSGWETQYF
TRBV10-1	TRBJ1-3	CASDWGGTGNTIYF
TRBV5-1	TRBJ2-3	CASSWGLADTQYF
TRBV7-2	TRBJ2-1	CASSLAQAVYNEQFF
TRBV30	TRBJ1-1	CAWLPRGIF
TRBV5-1	TRBJ2-2	CASSLVAGTGELFF
TRBV28	TRBJ1-2	CASSFQDRAGGYTF
TRBV29-1	TRBJ1-1	CSARGGANTEAFF
TRBV6-1	TRBJ1-3	CASSEQGADTIYF
TRBV30	TRBJ1-6	CAWSLDTRYNSPLHF
TRBV7-3	TRBJ2-3	CASSPRAVSTDTQYF
TRBV10-3	TRBJ1-4	CAISEGQPGRGEKLFF
TRBV5-1	TRBJ1-1	CASSPIGQAKNTEAFF